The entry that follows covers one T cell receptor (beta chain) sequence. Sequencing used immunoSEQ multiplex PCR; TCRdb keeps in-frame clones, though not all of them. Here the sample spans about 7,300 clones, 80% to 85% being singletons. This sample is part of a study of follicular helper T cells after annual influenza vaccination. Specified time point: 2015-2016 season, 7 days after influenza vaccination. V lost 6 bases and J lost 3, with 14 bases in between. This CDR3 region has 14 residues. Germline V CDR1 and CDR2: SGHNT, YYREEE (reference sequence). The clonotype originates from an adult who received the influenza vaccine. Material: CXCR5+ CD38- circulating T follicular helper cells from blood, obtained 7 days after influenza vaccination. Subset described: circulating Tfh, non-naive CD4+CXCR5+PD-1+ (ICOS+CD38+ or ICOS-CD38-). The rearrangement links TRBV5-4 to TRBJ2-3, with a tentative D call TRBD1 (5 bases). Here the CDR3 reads CASTINQGTDTQYF. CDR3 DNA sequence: TGTGCCAGCACCATAAACCAGGGAACAGATACGCAGTATTTT.